These 15 T cell receptor beta chains share one sample of origin, sequenced in a study of patients and donors after allogeneic stem cell transplantation. TCRdb fed the RT-PCR reads into MiXCR, producing one record per CDR3 protein. This sample carries 50,000 to 60,000 distinct CDR3 sequences, roughly 13% of them seen once, and the ten largest clones take roughly 34%. The sequenced sample was blood, either unsorted or a sorted T cell fraction (not recorded which). These receptors all come from a human donor who was either an allogeneic HSCT recipient or a stem cell or donor lymphocyte infusion donor (not recorded which). It is not recorded whose cells these are; they may come from a transplant donor.

This clonotype was observed a few times. The chain combines TRBV25-1 with TRBJ2-7; 9 bases are shared with TRBD2. The CDR3 contains 15 residues. Germline loops: CDR1 MGHDK, CDR2 SYGVNS. V shed 2 bases, J shed 7 bases, and the junction held 9 bases outside the gene matches. The CDR3 here is CASSEGGTSRKEQYF. Here the CDR3 DNA reads TGTGCCAGCAGTGAAGGCGGGACTAGCAGAAAAGAGCAGTACTTC.

The table lists this clonotype with many counts. This chain connects TRBV18 to TRBJ1-1, with 8 bases matching TRBD1. There are 16 residues in the CDR3. From germline, CDR1 is KGHSH and CDR2 LQKENI. V lost 6 bases to trimming and J lost 2 bases; unmatched junction nucleotides: 11. CDR3 protein: CASSPSGQAQNTEAFF. The CDR3 coding sequence is TGTGCCAGCTCCCCATCGGGACAGGCACAAAACACTGAAGCTTTCTTT.

This clonotype turned up a few times. The J gene is TRBJ2-3, the V gene TRBV28; possibly TRBD2 for D (5 bases). V was cut by 0 bases and J by 6 bases, with 10 bases left in between. The CDR3 sequence is 14 residues long. The V gene's germline CDR1 is MDHEN and CDR2 SYDVKM. The CDR3 spells CASSLWRAADTQYF. DNA for the CDR3: TGTGCCAGCAGTTTATGGAGAGCGGCGGATACGCAGTATTTT.

V and J are TRBV9 and TRBJ2-2; no clear D gene. The germline gives CDR1 SGDLS, CDR2 YYNGEE. The V and J ends lost 0 bases and 1 base respectively, with 4 bases between them. The CDR3 contains 14 residues. Written as DNA, the CDR3 is TGTGCCAGCAGCGTAGGGGGGAACACCGGGGAGCTGTTTTTT. Protein: CASSVGGNTGELFF.

The rearrangement joins TRBV7-9 to TRBJ2-1, with TRBD2 identical over 12 bases. The CDR3 has 15 residues. The V gene's germline CDR1 is SEHNR and CDR2 FQNEAQ (reference sequence). Germline trimming cut 4 bases from V and 8 bases from J; bases unmatched to any gene: 6. The CDR3 bases are TGTGCCAGCAGCTACACGACTAGCGGGAGTGATGAGCAGTTCTTC. Translating it yields CASSYTTSGSDEQFF.

This clonotype was found many times. V gene TRBV12-3 or TRBV12-4 combines with J gene TRBJ1-2, with a tentative D call TRBD1 (5 bases). The V end lost 6 bases, the J end lost 8 bases, and 19 bases lay between the germline ends. CDR3 length: 14 residues. The DNA for the CDR3 is TGTGCCAGCAGCCACAGTCCCGGGACGGGGGGCTACACCTTC. It specifies CASSHSPGTGGYTF.

The chain carries TRBV7-9 and TRBJ2-7, with TRBD1 as a possible D gene (7 bases). CDR1 and CDR2 (germline): SEHNR, FQNEAQ (reference sequence). The CDR3 totals 15 residues. V was pared by 2 bases and J by 7 bases, with 18 bases between. CDR3 in DNA: TGTGCCAGCAGCTTACTGGCAGGGGGACTCCGGGAGCAGTACTTC. It specifies CASSLLAGGLREQYF.

This chain joins TRBV27 and TRBJ2-2, with TRBD2 identical over 15 bases. Trimming removed 2 bases from V and 3 bases from J; junction bases left unmatched: 7. The CDR3 is made up of 19 amino acids. The V gene's germline CDR1 is MNHEY and CDR2 SMNVEV (reference sequence). The CDR3 reads CASSLDGLAGGPHTGELFF. CDR3 nucleotide sequence: TGTGCCAGCAGTTTAGATGGACTAGCGGGAGGGCCTCACACCGGGGAGCTGTTTTTT.

Turning to this clonotype: Compared with germline, one end of the junction differs, possibly owing to a read error. This chain joins TRBV6-6 and TRBJ2-1, with 8 bases identical to TRBD1. The CDR3 is 16 residues long. The germline gives CDR1 MNHNY, CDR2 SVGAGI (reference sequence). CDR3 nucleotide sequence: TGTGCCAGCCGTTACTTGTACGGAACAGGGGGCAATGAGCAGTTCTTC. Residues: CASRYLYGTGGNEQFF.

This clonotype showed up just a few times. The chain employs TRBV6-5 and TRBJ2-1; 8 nucleotides match TRBD2. J was trimmed by 0 bases and V by 8 bases; bases with no gene match: 0. The CDR3 is 13 amino acids. From germline, CDR1 is MNHEY and CDR2 SVGAGI. The CDR3 DNA reads TGTGCCAGCGGGACTAGCTCCTACAATGAGCAGTTCTTC. Encoded protein: CASGTSSYNEQFF.

V and J are TRBV6-6 and TRBJ1-5; TRBD1 matches at 10 bases. Per the germline V gene, CDR1 is MNHNY and CDR2 is SVGAGI (reference sequence). The CDR3 sequence is 15 residues long. V shed 8 bases and J 4 bases; nucleotides not matched to a gene: 8. CDR3 loop: CASRTPGQGNQPQHF. In nucleotides, the CDR3 is TGTGCCAGCCGAACACCGGGACAGGGGAATCAGCCCCAGCATTTT.

This clonotype was seen repeatedly, ten times or more. This chain uses TRBV9 with TRBJ2-4; 9 positions match TRBD1. V was pared by 2 bases and J by 5 bases, with 8 bases of the junction left unmatched. Germline CDR1 SGDLS, CDR2 YYNGEE. The length of the CDR3 is 16 residues. The CDR3 region is CASSVGLDRGQNIQYF. CDR3 sequence (DNA): TGTGCCAGCAGCGTCGGACTGGACAGGGGCCAAAACATTCAGTACTTC.

The V call is TRBV19, the J call TRBJ1-1; a weak D match, TRBD1 (5 bases). Germline loops: CDR1 LNHDA, CDR2 SQIVND (reference sequence). This CDR3 is 16 amino acids long. The V end lost 0 bases, the J end lost 2 bases, and 13 bases lay between the germline ends. CDR3 DNA: TGTGCCAGTAGTATAGATCCTGGGACCGTCAACACTGAAGCTTTCTTT. Protein product: CASSIDPGTVNTEAFF.

This clonotype showed up just a few times. V is TRBV27 and J is TRBJ2-7, with 7 bases matching TRBD2. The V and J ends lost 5 bases and 5 bases, in that order; junction bases with no gene match: 12. The germline CDR1 and CDR2 sequences are MNHEY and SMNVEV (reference sequence). The CDR3 extends over 15 amino acids. CDR3 sequence: CASSILRGAGNEQYF. CDR3 DNA sequence: TGTGCCAGCAGTATCCTCCGGGGAGCGGGAAACGAGCAGTACTTC.

Only a few counts were recorded for this clonotype. The V gene is TRBV20-1, the J gene TRBJ1-5, with 9 positions matching TRBD1. Germline assignment: CDR1 DFQATT and CDR2 SNEGSKA (reference sequence). With 1 base clipped from V and 0 bases from J, the junction kept 1 base outside the gene matches. The CDR3 consists of 15 residues. The CDR3 protein is CSARGTGDSNQPQHF. CDR3 sequence (DNA): TGCAGTGCTAGAGGGACAGGGGATAGCAATCAGCCCCAGCATTTT.